Below are 22 T cell receptor beta chains sequenced from a single sample in a study of neurological immune-mediated disorders. Stated time point: longitudinal time-point 1 (baseline). TCRdb redid the calling of the 5' RACE reads with MiXCR, one entry per CDR3 protein. The sample includes around 76,000 distinct CDR3 sequences, roughly 10% seen only once; the top ten take approximately 9.6%. The sequencing input was PBMCs. These receptors were collected from a man younger than 40 in good health.

The sample holds many counts of this clonotype. The rearrangement joins TRBV11-3 to TRBJ2-1; no clear D gene. Trimming left V 4 bases short and J 5 bases short, with 6 bases between. CDR3 size: 12 residues. CDR1 is SGHNT and CDR2 is YENEEA in the germline V gene. CDR3 region: CASSSWDNEQFF. The CDR3 DNA follows: TGTGCCAGCAGCTCCTGGGACAATGAGCAGTTCTTC.

The table lists this clonotype with many counts. CDR3 nucleotides: TGTGCCAGTACGGGACTAGCGGGAGTCTATGAGCAGTTCTTC. This encodes CASTGLAGVYEQFF. The chain employs TRBV19 and TRBJ2-1; 14 positions match TRBD2. Germline-derived CDR1 and CDR2 are LNHDA and SQIVND (reference sequence). This CDR3 contains 14 residues. Germline trimming cut 7 bases from V and 8 bases from J; bases unmatched to any gene: 4.

This clonotype showed up many times. The rearrangement uses TRBV10-3 and TRBJ2-7; 9 bases match TRBD2. The CDR3 covers 15 residues. Germline CDR1 ENHRY, CDR2 SYGVKD. After removal of 3 bases from V and 0 bases from J, the junction contained 3 bases not matched to a gene. CDR3 residues: CAISDSGRTSYEQYF. In nucleotides, the CDR3 is TGTGCCATCAGTGACAGCGGGAGGACCTCCTACGAGCAGTACTTC.

About this clonotype: Its ends do not fully match the called genes, so a read error is possible. V and J are TRBV20-1 and TRBJ2-5; TRBD2 matches 11 bases. The CDR3 loop spans 13 amino acids. CDR1 DFQATT and CDR2 SNEGSKA come from the germline V gene (reference sequence). The CDR3 bases are TGCAGCGCTACACTAGCGGGAGTAGAGACCCAGTACTTC. Translated, it gives CSATLAGVETQYF.

This clonotype appeared many times. The chain links TRBV29-1 to TRBJ2-2, with 8 bases lining up with TRBD2. CDR1 and CDR2 from the germline V gene are SQVTM and ANQGSEA. The CDR3 has 15 amino acids. With V trimmed by 7 bases and J by 1 base, 8 bases remained unmatched. CDR3 sequence: CSAGEGTRNTGELFF. CDR3 DNA: TGCAGCGCCGGGGAGGGGACTAGGAACACCGGGGAGCTGTTTTTT.

Many counts were recorded for this clonotype. The CDR3, as DNA: TGTGCCAGCAGCTTTATCACTGGTGACGAGCAGTACTTC. It translates to CASSFITGDEQYF. This chain connects TRBV7-9 to TRBJ2-7, with D uncertain. This CDR3 is built from 13 residues. Germline lookup yields CDR1 SEHNR and CDR2 FQNEAQ (reference sequence). V was cut by 3 bases and J by 5 bases, with 11 bases left in between.

This clonotype was observed at least ten times. The chain is built from TRBV27 and TRBJ2-5; D is possibly TRBD2 (6 bases). Looked up from germline, CDR1 is MNHEY and CDR2 is SMNVEV (reference sequence). The CDR3 has 14 residues. The germline V and J ends were trimmed by 7 bases and 1 base, with 13 bases remaining between them. The CDR3 coding sequence is TGTGCCAGCACTACCGCGGGATCCCAAGAGACCCAGTACTTC. It yields the protein CASTTAGSQETQYF.

This clonotype was found many times. CDR3 DNA: TGTGCCAGCAGCTTAGTAGCGGCCCCCCTGGATACGCAGTATTTT. Amino acid sequence: CASSLVAAPLDTQYF. The chain links TRBV7-9 to TRBJ2-3, with D possibly being TRBD2 (6 bases). The V gene's germline CDR1 is SEHNR and CDR2 FQNEAQ (reference sequence). The CDR3 spans 15 residues. The V gene lost 1 base and the J gene lost 6 bases, with 14 bases spanning the gap.

This clonotype was detected ten times or more. The genes are TRBV18 and TRBJ2-1; D gene uncertain. V lost 6 bases and J 8 bases, leaving 2 bases between the germline ends. This CDR3 region has 9 residues. CDR1 is KGHSH, CDR2 LQKENI, per germline. CDR3: CASSHEQFF. CDR3 DNA: TGTGCCAGCTCCCATGAGCAGTTCTTC. Filled out from reference TRBV18 and TRBJ2-1, the complete variable domain reads NAGVMQNPRHLVRRRGQEARLRCSPMKGHSHVYWYRQLPEEGLKFMVYLQKENIIDESGMPKERFSAEFPKEGPSILRIQQVVRGDSAAYFCASSHEQFFGPGTRLTVL.

In its sample, this clonotype was seen a few times. V usage is TRBV7-6 and J usage is TRBJ2-7; D is perhaps TRBD2 (5 bases). CDR3 length equals 13 residues. The V gene's germline CDR1 is SGHVS and CDR2 FNYEAQ. The ends were cut back, 5 bases at V and 6 bases at J, with 14 bases in the middle. Here the CDR3 reads CASSHNRGTEQYF. The CDR3 region has the DNA TGTGCCAGCAGCCACAACCGGGGAACCGAGCAGTACTTC.

This clonotype was counted at least ten times. One junction end does not reproduce the germline sequence, and a read error may be involved. The chain employs TRBV28 and TRBJ2-7, with D perhaps TRBD1 or TRBD2 (6 bases each). CDR1 is MDHEN and CDR2 is SYDVKM in the germline V gene. The CDR3 totals 14 residues. The CDR3 nucleotides are TGTGCCAGTATACAGGGCCGGCTAGCGCGAGTACCTAATTTC. Amino acid sequence: CASIQGRLARVPNF.

Ten or more counts support this clonotype. The genes are TRBV24-1 and TRBJ2-1; TRBD2 matches at 8 bases. The J segment lost 4 bases and the V segment lost 2 bases, leaving 6 bases of the junction unmatched. This CDR3 is 16 amino acids long. Germline values: CDR1 KGHDR, CDR2 SFDVKD. The CDR3 nucleotides are TGTGCCACCAGTGATTCCAGCGGGAGAGCGTACAATGAGCAGTTCTTC. It specifies CATSDSSGRAYNEQFF.

This clonotype was counted ten times or more. The chain joins TRBV28 to TRBJ1-1; 9 nucleotides line up with TRBD1. Germline CDR1 is MDHEN and CDR2 is SYDVKM. There are 16 residues in the CDR3. V lost 6 bases to trimming and J lost 2 bases; unmatched junction nucleotides: 10. CDR3 protein: CASRQGQGMPNTEAFF. The CDR3 DNA is TGTGCCAGCAGACAAGGACAGGGGATGCCAAACACTGAAGCTTTCTTT.

There are many counts of this clonotype. The V gene is TRBV5-1, the J gene TRBJ2-1; 8 positions agree with TRBD2. This CDR3 has 15 amino acids. Germline CDR1 is SGHRS and CDR2 is YFSETQ. Trimming took 4 bases from V and 4 from J; bases not matched to a gene: 7. DNA for the CDR3: TGCGCCAGCAGCGGAACGGGAGGGAGGTACAATGAGCAGTTCTTC. The encoded protein is CASSGTGGRYNEQFF.

This clonotype was seen repeatedly, ten times or more. The chain recombines TRBV27 with TRBJ2-5; 7 bases are shared with TRBD1. The J segment lost 1 base and the V segment lost 6 bases, leaving 8 bases of the junction unmatched. There are 15 residues in the CDR3. Germline-derived CDR1 and CDR2 are MNHEY and SMNVEV (reference sequence). CDR3 protein: CASSLGQDGQETQYF. The CDR3 DNA sequence: TGTGCCAGCAGCCTAGGACAGGATGGCCAAGAGACCCAGTACTTC.

Many counts were recorded for this clonotype. In nucleotides, the CDR3 is TGTGCCAGCAGCCAAGAGGGACAGGGGGCTGGCGAGCAGTACTTC. This gives the protein CASSQEGQGAGEQYF. The V call is TRBV3-1, the J call TRBJ2-7, with 12 bases aligning to TRBD1. CDR3 length equals 15 residues. V was clipped by 0 bases and J by 6 bases; unmatched bases: 3. CDR1 is LGHDT and CDR2 is YNNKEL in the germline V gene (reference sequence).

This clonotype was detected ten times or more. The chain employs TRBV5-1 and TRBJ2-1; tentative D call: TRBD2 (5 bases). Germline-derived CDR1 and CDR2 are SGHRS and YFSETQ. CDR3 size: 15 residues. V was cut by 4 bases and J by 6 bases, with 17 bases left in between. CDR3 in amino acids: CASSPSAGGINEQFF. The CDR3 DNA reads as TGCGCCAGCAGCCCCTCGGCGGGTGGTATCAATGAGCAGTTCTTC. Full variable domain (missing parts from reference TRBV5-1 and TRBJ2-1): KAGVTQTPRYLIKTRGQQVTLSCSPISGHRSVSWYQQTPGQGLQFLFEYFSETQRNKGNFPGRFSGRQFSNSRSEMNVSTLELGDSALYLCASSPSAGGINEQFFGPGTRLTVL.

The table lists this clonotype with many counts. This rearrangement joins TRBV20-1 to TRBJ2-3; D unresolved. Germline V gene data show CDR1 as DFQATT and CDR2 as SNEGSKA (reference sequence). The CDR3 has 14 amino acids. Trimming removed 5 bases from V and 3 bases from J, with 15 bases in between. CDR3 in amino acids: CSARNPLRTDTQYF. CDR3 DNA sequence: TGCAGTGCTCGAAACCCGTTGCGTACAGATACGCAGTATTTT.

This clonotype was counted many times. The rearrangement links TRBV5-6 to TRBJ1-2; 7 nucleotides agree with TRBD1. The CDR3 is made up of 15 amino acids. Germline loops: CDR1 SGHDT, CDR2 YYEEEE. Trimming removed 4 bases from V and 6 bases from J; junction bases left unmatched: 12. CDR3 DNA: TGTGCCAGCAGCGATGAAGGGACAGCTTCAAATGGCTACACCTTC. This codes for CASSDEGTASNGYTF.

The chain recombines TRBV5-1 with TRBJ2-7, with TRBD1 as a possible D gene (5 bases). Germline V lookup: CDR1 SGHRS, CDR2 YFSETQ. V was clipped by 4 bases and J by 2 bases, with 10 bases between them. This CDR3 spans 13 amino acids. This chain's CDR3 is CASSGAPAYEQYF. Written as DNA, the CDR3 is TGCGCCAGCAGCGGGGCTCCGGCCTACGAGCAGTACTTC.

This clonotype was observed at least ten times. The rearrangement uses TRBV7-9 and TRBJ1-2; D gene uncertain. This CDR3 comprises 11 residues. From germline, CDR1 is SEHNR and CDR2 FQNEAQ (reference sequence). The ends were cut back, 0 bases at V and 7 bases at J, with 3 bases in the middle. CDR3 protein: CASSLALGYTF. CDR3 bases: TGTGCCAGCAGCTTAGCCCTTGGCTACACCTTC.

The V call is TRBV7-3, the J call TRBJ1-5, with D uncertain. V lost 5 bases and J lost 5, with 10 bases in between. Germline V gives CDR1 SGHTA, CDR2 FQGTGA. The length of the CDR3 is 13 residues. The CDR3: CASSANGDQPQHF. The CDR3 DNA reads as TGTGCCAGCAGCGCTAATGGGGATCAGCCCCAGCATTTT.